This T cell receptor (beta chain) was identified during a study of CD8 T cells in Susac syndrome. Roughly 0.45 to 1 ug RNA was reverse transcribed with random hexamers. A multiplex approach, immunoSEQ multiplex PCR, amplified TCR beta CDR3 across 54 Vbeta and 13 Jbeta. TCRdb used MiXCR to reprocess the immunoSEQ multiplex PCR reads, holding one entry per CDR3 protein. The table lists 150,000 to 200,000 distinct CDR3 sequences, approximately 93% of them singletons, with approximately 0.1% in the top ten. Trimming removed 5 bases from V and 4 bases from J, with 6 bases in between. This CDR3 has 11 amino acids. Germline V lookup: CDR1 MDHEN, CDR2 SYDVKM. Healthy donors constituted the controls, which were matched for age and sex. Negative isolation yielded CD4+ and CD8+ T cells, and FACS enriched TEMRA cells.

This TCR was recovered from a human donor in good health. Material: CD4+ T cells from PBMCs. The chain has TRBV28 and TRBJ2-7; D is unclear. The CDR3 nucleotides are TGTGCCAGCAGTGAGAGGTACGAGCAGTACTTC. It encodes CASSERYEQYF.